This TCR beta chain was documented in a study of blood T cells in healthy people across ages (dated by TCRdb to between 2014 and 2016). Notes on the research overall: In model experiments, template switching captured about one uniquely barcoded TCR beta cDNA molecule for every two T cells. Age-related changes in TCR beta repertoire diversity were measured in the study by deep sequencing normalized with unique cDNA molecular identifiers. Four age groups were formed from the donors: young (average about 16 years), middle-aged (just under 40), aged (about 62) and long-lived (roughly 81). To avoid experimental bias, donors of different ages were spread randomly across the sequencing lanes. The study analyzed two additional independent replicas of 1 million unique cDNA reads from the same blood draw for two donors, one aged 18 to 30 and one aged 80 or older.

From a lookup of the germline V gene, CDR1 and CDR2 are MNHEY and SVGEGT. V and J are trimmed by 2 bases and 7 bases, and the gene matches miss 6 bases of the junction. From cysteine to phenylalanine, the CDR3 is 14 amino acids long. Only the CDR3 portion is preserved as DNA: 42 bases, with reading frame beginning at the first base. Broader findings and caveats from the paper: Estimates of total diversity based on one million sequenced T cells were regarded as lower bounds and as underestimates. The long-lived group showed more naive CD4+ T cells, fewer expanded clones and increased TCR diversity than the aged group, suggesting age selection. There was a strong correlation between observed TCR beta diversity and the percentage of naive T cells measured by flow cytometry. Observed TCR beta diversity per million T cells fell roughly linearly with age, and a significant reduction was already apparent by age about 38. Since profiling was done on bulk unsorted PBMCs, naive and antigen-experienced compartments could not be conclusively compared. The CMV infection status of donors was not known, potentially confounding age-related changes in expanded clonotypes.

A note on this clonotype: Its antigen specificity is not known. Base-call qualities are not available, and no considerably larger clone is one nucleotide away.

Systemically healthy Caucasian individuals from Russia, some 38 in total and aged roughly 6 to 100 years, were included as donors. Each donor gave around 9.9 milliliters of peripheral blood, collected into EDTA-treated Vacutainer tubes. Ficoll-Paque density-gradient centrifugation was used to isolate PBMCs, with at least 6.5 million per sample. Trizol reagent was used to extract total RNA from the PBMCs, yielding at least 5 micrograms per sample. Naive CD45RAhigh/CD27high T cell percentages were measured by flow cytometry on a PBMC aliquot from every donor. The library was made by 5' RACE. Sequencing was carried out with an Illumina HiSeq 2500. A second PCR of roughly 6 to 11 cycles was performed with a sample-barcoded 5' primer and a J-beta primer mix. A template-switch 5' adaptor carrying 12 random nucleotides introduced a unique molecular identifier onto each TCR beta cDNA molecule. Each sample yielded at least 2.5 million CDR3-containing paired-end reads. First-strand cDNA was synthesized from all RNA with the Mint cDNA synthesis kit, primed by a TRBC-specific oligonucleotide. Following uracil-DNA glycosylase treatment, a first 18-cycle PCR with universal primers M1SS and BC2_uni_R was performed on all cDNA. The authors' pipeline ran thus. Normalization of each sample was performed by random selection of 1 million high-quality reads, each carrying a distinct molecular identifier. Reads with shared molecular identifiers were discarded instead of being binned into consensus sequences. MiTCR, run with a Q25 quality threshold and the strictest error-elimination algorithm, handled CDR3 identification, clonotype clustering and error correction. Lower-bound total TCR beta diversity was estimated with a nonparametric unseen species model using Euler transformation. Starting from the raw public reads, TCRdb applied fastp trimming at Q25, assembled clones with MiXCR and retained in-frame beta chains. Rows matching on CDR3 protein sequence are summarized as one entry with the most common DNA and genes. The V and J calls were not made by the authors but by TCRdb's processing. The sample yields more than 1,400,000 distinct CDR3 sequences; approximately 38% were counted once. 7.9% of the sample is held by the ten biggest clonotypes.

The origin of this receptor is a young woman in good health. Rearrangement joined TRBV6-2 or TRBV6-3 to TRBJ1-1; TRBD1 aligns with 8 central bases. The material sequenced was blood. The CDR3 region reads CASSYQGARSEAFF. Here is the DNA: TGTGCCAGCAGTTACCAGGGGGCGCGGAGTGAAGCTTTCTTT.